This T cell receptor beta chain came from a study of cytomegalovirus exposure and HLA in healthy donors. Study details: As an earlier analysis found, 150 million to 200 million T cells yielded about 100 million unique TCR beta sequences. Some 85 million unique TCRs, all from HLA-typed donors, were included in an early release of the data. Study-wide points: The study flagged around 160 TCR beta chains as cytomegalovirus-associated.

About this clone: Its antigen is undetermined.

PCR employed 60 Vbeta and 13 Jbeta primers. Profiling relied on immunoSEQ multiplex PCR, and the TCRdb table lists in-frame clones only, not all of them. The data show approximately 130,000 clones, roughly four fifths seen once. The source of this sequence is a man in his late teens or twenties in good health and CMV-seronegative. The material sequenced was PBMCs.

The CDR3 sequence: CASSDSDISNYGYTF. DNA of the CDR3: TGTGCCAGCAGTGACTCCGACATCTCTAACTATGGCTACACCTTC. The chain has TRBV6-4 and TRBJ1-2; D ambiguous. CDR1 MRHNA and CDR2 SNTAGT come from the germline V gene. V was trimmed by 0 bases and J by 0 bases, leaving 8 bases between them. The CDR3 sequence is 15 residues long.